The rows below give T cell receptor beta chains drawn from one sample of a study of blood T cell repertoires in COVID-19. Profiling relied on immunoSEQ multiplex PCR, and the TCRdb table lists in-frame clones only, not all of them. The table lists approximately 290,000 clones, around 89% of them singletons, with about 0.8% in the top ten. Source material: peripheral blood. These receptors were collected from a man aged 30 to 39 with acute or convalescent COVID-19. Each CDR3 is given with its conserved first and last residue. The D gene is left open where the match is weak. Size tells how often a clone was seen (once, few, many) or the class of an expanded clone, and some rows leave it out.

v_gene: TRBV18; abundance: NA; d_gene: TRBD1; j_gene: TRBJ2-3; CDR3aa: CASSRDRGSTDTQYF; CDR3nt: TGTGCCAGCTCCCGGGACAGGGGTAGCACAGATACGCAGTATTTT
v_gene: TRBV12-3/TRBV12-4; abundance: NA; d_gene: NA; j_gene: TRBJ1-1; CDR3aa: CASSLRGNTEAFF; CDR3nt: TGTGCCAGCAGTTTACGGGGAAACACTGAAGCTTTCTTT
v_gene: TRBV18; abundance: NA; d_gene: TRBD1; j_gene: TRBJ1-1; CDR3aa: CASSPMASGTDAFF; CDR3nt: TGTGCCAGCTCCCCGATGGCCTCGGGGACAGACGCTTTCTTT
v_gene: TRBV30; abundance: NA; d_gene: NA; j_gene: TRBJ1-2; CDR3aa: CAWSLSGGYTF; CDR3nt: TGTGCCTGGAGTCTATCAGGTGGCTACACCTTC
v_gene: TRBV3-1/TRBV3-2; abundance: once; d_gene: TRBD2; j_gene: TRBJ2-7; CDR3aa: CASSQGASGTYEQYF; CDR3nt: TGTGCCAGCAGCCAAGGGGCTAGCGGGACCTACGAGCAGTACTTC
v_gene: TRBV19; abundance: once; d_gene: NA; j_gene: TRBJ1-4; CDR3aa: CASSERGGLKVELFF; CDR3nt: TGTGCCAGTAGTGAGAGAGGAGGACTGAAAGTGGAACTGTTTTTT
v_gene: TRBV6-1; abundance: NA; d_gene: TRBD1; j_gene: TRBJ1-1; CDR3aa: CASSENLDRRTLF; CDR3nt: TGTGCCAGCAGTGAAAACTTGGACAGGAGAACTCTCTTT
v_gene: TRBV19; abundance: NA; d_gene: NA; j_gene: TRBJ1-2; CDR3aa: CASRAPGPRLYGGYTF; CDR3nt: TGTGCCAGTAGGGCTCCCGGCCCCAGACTCTATGGTGGCTACACCTTC
v_gene: TRBV27; abundance: NA; d_gene: NA; j_gene: TRBJ2-7; CDR3aa: CASSLQGQTYEQYF; CDR3nt: TGTGCCAGCAGTTTACAAGGACAGACCTACGAGCAGTACTTC
v_gene: TRBV28; abundance: NA; d_gene: NA; j_gene: TRBJ1-1; CDR3aa: CASSFPKQGPNTEAFF; CDR3nt: TGTGCCAGCAGTTTCCCGAAACAGGGACCGAACACTGAAGCTTTCTTT
v_gene: TRBV2; abundance: once; d_gene: NA; j_gene: TRBJ1-1; CDR3aa: CASNGAGTEAFF; CDR3nt: TGTGCCAGCAATGGTGCGGGCACTGAAGCTTTCTTT
v_gene: TRBV15; abundance: NA; d_gene: NA; j_gene: TRBJ2-7; CDR3aa: CATSSGSEQYF; CDR3nt: TGTGCCACCAGCAGTGGCAGCGAGCAGTACTTC
v_gene: TRBV10-3; abundance: NA; d_gene: NA; j_gene: TRBJ2-2; CDR3aa: CAISEPTRTLGELFF; CDR3nt: TGTGCCATCAGTGAGCCGACCAGGACTCTCGGGGAGCTGTTTTTT
v_gene: TRBV29-1; abundance: once; d_gene: TRBD1; j_gene: TRBJ2-5; CDR3aa: CSVEFFNPSGTGSEGVSQYF; CDR3nt: TGCAGCGTTGAATTCTTCAACCCTTCCGGGACAGGGTCGGAGGGGGTGTCCCAGTACTTC
v_gene: TRBV2; abundance: NA; d_gene: TRBD1; j_gene: TRBJ1-5; CDR3aa: CASSEQGDRVEIPWYSNQPQHF; CDR3nt: TGTGCCAGCAGTGAACAGGGGGACAGGGTAGAGATACCGTGGTATAGCAATCAGCCCCAGCATTTT
v_gene: TRBV15; abundance: NA; d_gene: TRBD1; j_gene: TRBJ2-7; CDR3aa: CATSGRGRHEQYF; CDR3nt: TGTGCCACCAGCGGCAGGGGGCGACACGAGCAGTACTTC
v_gene: TRBV6-5; abundance: NA; d_gene: NA; j_gene: TRBJ2-1; CDR3aa: CASTHSPSGSEQFF; CDR3nt: TGTGCCAGCACTCATTCGCCTTCCGGTAGTGAGCAGTTCTTC
v_gene: TRBV19; abundance: few; d_gene: TRBD1; j_gene: TRBJ2-2; CDR3aa: CASSKTDRGRSGELFF; CDR3nt: TGTGCCAGTAGTAAAACAGACAGGGGGCGATCCGGGGAGCTGTTTTTT
v_gene: TRBV6-6; abundance: NA; d_gene: TRBD2; j_gene: TRBJ2-7; CDR3aa: CASSRSGSEDEQYF; CDR3nt: TGTGCCAGCAGCCGTAGCGGGAGCGAGGACGAGCAGTACTTC
v_gene: TRBV18; abundance: NA; d_gene: NA; j_gene: TRBJ2-2; CDR3aa: CASSPTGEGTGELFF; CDR3nt: TGTGCCAGCTCACCGACAGGGGAGGGGACCGGGGAGCTGTTTTTT
v_gene: TRBV6-6; abundance: NA; d_gene: TRBD2; j_gene: TRBJ2-3; CDR3aa: CASRTSGGDTDTQYF; CDR3nt: TGTGCCAGCAGGACTAGCGGGGGTGACACAGATACGCAGTATTTT
v_gene: TRBV5-1; abundance: NA; d_gene: TRBD1; j_gene: TRBJ1-6; CDR3aa: CASSPTGQGEYSPLHF; CDR3nt: TGCGCCAGCAGCCCCACCGGACAGGGGGAATACTCACCCCTCCACTTT
v_gene: TRBV3-1/TRBV3-2; abundance: NA; d_gene: NA; j_gene: TRBJ2-3; CDR3aa: CASSPSGVPQMGQYF; CDR3nt: TGTGCCAGCAGCCCCTCCGGGGTCCCCCAGATGGGGCAGTATTTT
v_gene: TRBV14; abundance: NA; d_gene: TRBD2; j_gene: TRBJ2-7; CDR3aa: CASSQDEREWYEQYF; CDR3nt: TGTGCCAGCAGCCAAGACGAGCGGGAGTGGTACGAGCAGTACTTC
v_gene: TRBV5-5; abundance: few; d_gene: TRBD1; j_gene: TRBJ1-2; CDR3aa: CASSMDRADYGYTF; CDR3nt: TGTGCCAGCAGCATGGACAGGGCCGACTATGGCTACACCTTC
v_gene: TRBV4-1; abundance: NA; d_gene: NA; j_gene: TRBJ1-2; CDR3aa: CASSQDDAGRRYGYTF; CDR3nt: TGCGCCAGCAGCCAAGATGATGCAGGGAGGCGCTATGGCTACACCTTC
v_gene: TRBV15; abundance: NA; d_gene: TRBD2; j_gene: TRBJ2-1; CDR3aa: CATSGTSVYNEQFF; CDR3nt: TGTGCCACCTCCGGGACTAGCGTTTACAATGAGCAGTTCTTC
v_gene: TRBV3-1/TRBV3-2; abundance: NA; d_gene: TRBD1; j_gene: TRBJ1-5; CDR3aa: CASRGTGKGQPQHF; CDR3nt: TGTGCCAGCAGAGGGACAGGGAAAGGTCAGCCCCAGCATTTT
v_gene: TRBV6-5; abundance: NA; d_gene: TRBD2; j_gene: TRBJ2-5; CDR3aa: CASSRGLAGSGTQYF; CDR3nt: TGTGCCAGCAGTCGAGGACTAGCGGGGTCAGGGACCCAGTACTTC
v_gene: TRBV28; abundance: NA; d_gene: TRBD1; j_gene: TRBJ1-2; CDR3aa: CASGQGSGYTF; CDR3nt: TGTGCCAGCGGACAGGGGAGCGGCTACACCTTC
v_gene: TRBV11-2; abundance: NA; d_gene: NA; j_gene: TRBJ2-6; CDR3aa: CASSFGAEANVLTF; CDR3nt: TGTGCCAGCAGCTTTGGGGCTGAGGCCAACGTCCTGACTTTC
v_gene: TRBV5-1; abundance: once; d_gene: NA; j_gene: TRBJ1-4; CDR3aa: CASSLGTVDEKLFF; CDR3nt: TGCGCCAGCAGCTTGGGGACAGTCGATGAAAAACTGTTTTTT
v_gene: TRBV7-9; abundance: few; d_gene: NA; j_gene: TRBJ1-3; CDR3aa: CASSSFGSGVGLSGNTIYF; CDR3nt: TGTGCCAGCAGCTCTTTCGGATCCGGGGTAGGTCTCTCTGGAAACACCATATATTTT
v_gene: TRBV6-1; abundance: NA; d_gene: TRBD2; j_gene: TRBJ2-3; CDR3aa: CASSAYPRGGSTDTQYF; CDR3nt: TGTGCCAGCAGTGCCTACCCACGGGGGGGTAGCACAGATACGCAGTATTTT
v_gene: TRBV3-1/TRBV3-2; abundance: NA; d_gene: NA; j_gene: TRBJ2-1; CDR3aa: CASSQVLLEGEQFF; CDR3nt: TGTGCCAGCAGCCAAGTTCTCCTAGAAGGTGAGCAGTTCTTC
v_gene: TRBV19; abundance: NA; d_gene: NA; j_gene: TRBJ1-2; CDR3aa: CASSAYRELNYGYTF; CDR3nt: TGTGCCAGTAGTGCATACAGGGAGTTAAACTATGGCTACACCTTC
v_gene: TRBV9; abundance: NA; d_gene: TRBD2; j_gene: TRBJ2-1; CDR3aa: CASSGTSGRSVYNEQFF; CDR3nt: TGTGCCAGCAGCGGGACTAGCGGGAGATCCGTTTACAATGAGCAGTTCTTC
v_gene: TRBV2; abundance: NA; d_gene: NA; j_gene: TRBJ1-2; CDR3aa: CASSEGGGGYGYTF; CDR3nt: TGTGCCAGCAGTGAAGGGGGGGGTGGCTATGGCTACACCTTC
v_gene: TRBV13; abundance: NA; d_gene: TRBD2; j_gene: TRBJ2-3; CDR3aa: CASSLVGELAGKSTDTQYF; CDR3nt: TGTGCCAGCAGCTTAGTGGGTGAACTAGCGGGCAAGAGCACAGATACGCAGTATTTT
v_gene: TRBV28; abundance: NA; d_gene: NA; j_gene: TRBJ2-7; CDR3aa: CASSLGGTYEQYF; CDR3nt: TGTGCCAGCAGTTTAGGAGGGACCTACGAGCAGTACTTC
v_gene: TRBV28; abundance: NA; d_gene: NA; j_gene: TRBJ2-7; CDR3aa: CASSGLSWNF; CDR3nt: TGTGCCAGCAGTGGACTGTCATGGAACTTC
v_gene: TRBV5-4; abundance: NA; d_gene: NA; j_gene: TRBJ2-7; CDR3aa: CASSLVSAGSNEQYF; CDR3nt: TGTGCCAGCAGCTTGGTTTCCGCAGGTTCAAACGAGCAGTACTTC
v_gene: TRBV5-6; abundance: NA; d_gene: NA; j_gene: TRBJ2-4; CDR3aa: CASSSLTGFQNIQYF; CDR3nt: TGTGCCAGCAGCTCGCTCACAGGGTTTCAAAACATTCAGTACTTC
v_gene: TRBV4-2; abundance: NA; d_gene: TRBD1; j_gene: TRBJ2-1; CDR3aa: CASSQGDRGRDNEQFF; CDR3nt: TGTGCCAGCAGCCAAGGGGACAGGGGTAGAGACAATGAGCAGTTCTTC
v_gene: TRBV10-1; abundance: NA; d_gene: TRBD1; j_gene: TRBJ2-3; CDR3aa: CASSPGQVTDTQYF; CDR3nt: TGCGCCAGCAGTCCGGGACAGGTCACAGATACGCAGTATTTT
v_gene: TRBV5-1; abundance: NA; d_gene: NA; j_gene: TRBJ1-2; CDR3aa: CASSSPGGPQGGYTF; CDR3nt: TGCGCCAGCAGCTCCCCTGGGGGCCCGCAGGGTGGCTACACCTTC